Presented here are 31 T cell receptor beta chains from one specimen sequenced in a study of molecular identifiers for immune sequencing clone quantification. MiXCR was run by TCRdb on the PCR reads, yielding one entry per CDR3 protein. Of fewer than 70,000 distinct CDR3 sequences listed, 15% to 20% were seen once; the top ten hold 1.5%. The source material was naive CD8+ T cells from blood, with Jurkat cell RNA spiked in. The subset: FACS-sorted CD8+CD4-CCR7+CD45RA+ naive T cells. The receptors derive from a human donor in good health. Some libraries in this study had Jurkat cell RNA spiked in.

Many counts were recorded for this clonotype. The V gene is TRBV29-1, the J gene TRBJ2-4; weak D call: TRBD1 (5 bases). Germline lookup yields CDR1 SQVTM and CDR2 ANQGSEA. The V and J ends lost 3 bases and 0 bases respectively, with 12 bases between them. This CDR3 spans 15 amino acids. The CDR3 DNA is TGCAGCGTTGAGGCCAGGGCTGGAGCCAAAAACATTCAGTACTTC. Its translation is CSVEARAGAKNIQYF.

This clonotype appeared many times. The genes are TRBV11-1 and TRBJ2-2; 8 nucleotides match TRBD1. CDR1 SGHAT and CDR2 FQDESV come from the germline V gene (reference sequence). V shed 5 bases and J 4 bases; nucleotides not matched to a gene: 15. The CDR3 runs to 18 residues. The CDR3 DNA sequence: TGTGCCAGCAGCCAACGCCGTCAGGACAGGGCGGGCACCGGGGAGCTGTTTTTT. Amino acid sequence: CASSQRRQDRAGTGELFF.

This clonotype came up many times. The rearrangement links TRBV20-1 to TRBJ1-1, with D uncertain. This CDR3 has 12 amino acids. CDR1 is DFQATT, CDR2 SNEGSKA, per germline (reference sequence). The V end was cut by 4 bases, the J end by 2 bases, with 8 bases between. The DNA for the CDR3 is TGCAGTGCTAAGGGATCCAACACTGAAGCTTTCTTT. As protein: CSAKGSNTEAFF.

This clonotype appeared once. A much larger clone sits a single nucleotide away, making a read error possible. The chain uses TRBV27 and TRBJ2-7; D is uncertain. Per germline, CDR1 MNHEY and CDR2 SMNVEV (reference sequence). CDR3 length: 14 amino acids. Trimming removed 3 bases at V and 2 bases at J, with 11 bases between. CDR3: CASSFLGQPYEQYF. As DNA, the CDR3 is TGTGCCAGCAGTTTCCTTGGCCAACCCTACGAGCAGTACTTC.

This clonotype was detected ten times or more. The rearrangement links TRBV10-3 to TRBJ1-5; D is possibly TRBD1 (5 bases). V was clipped by 2 bases and J by 3 bases, with 8 bases between them. Germline CDR1 ENHRY, CDR2 SYGVKD. The CDR3 covers 14 residues. The CDR3 loop reads CAISEGGDNQPQHF. Written as DNA, the CDR3 is TGTGCCATCAGTGAGGGAGGGGACAATCAGCCCCAGCATTTT.

This clonotype was picked up many times. The chain employs TRBV9 and TRBJ2-7, with D perhaps matching TRBD1 (5 bases). This CDR3 comprises 14 residues. CDR1 and CDR2 from the germline V gene are SGDLS and YYNGEE. Trimming took 3 bases from V and 2 from J, leaving 12 bases between them. For the CDR3, the DNA is TGTGCCAGCAGCGCCAAGGGGTCCGCCTACGAGCAGTACTTC. Protein sequence: CASSAKGSAYEQYF.

A note on this clonotype: A much larger clone sits a single nucleotide away, making a read error possible. The gene calls are TRBV19 and TRBJ1-2, with a weak D call TRBD1 (6 bases). This CDR3 is 15 amino acids long. Germline CDR1 and CDR2: LNHDA and SQIVND (reference sequence). The chain's CDR3 is CVSSSRDTDNYGYTF. CDR3 nucleotides: TGTGTCAGTAGTTCCCGGGACACTGATAACTATGGCTACACCTTC.

This sequence joins TRBV29-1 and TRBJ2-7, with no clear D. The V end was cut by 1 base, the J end by 1 base, with 5 bases between. The CDR3 contains 12 residues. Germline CDR1 SQVTM, CDR2 ANQGSEA. The CDR3 here is CSVEGSSYEQYF. The CDR3 DNA sequence: TGCAGCGTTGAAGGATCTTCCTACGAGCAGTACTTC.

Ten or more counts support this clonotype. Written as DNA, the CDR3 is TGTGCCAGCAGCTTAGTGGGAAATCCACGAAATGAGCAGTTCTTC. Translation gives CASSLVGNPRNEQFF. The gene calls are TRBV7-9 and TRBJ2-1; D unresolved. This CDR3 contains 15 residues. The germline V and J ends were trimmed by 1 base and 7 bases, with 14 bases remaining between them. Germline CDR1 reads SEHNR; CDR2 reads FQNEAQ (reference sequence). The variable domain in full, with the rest retrieved from reference TRBV7-9 and TRBJ2-1, is DTGVSQNPRHKITKRGQNVTFRCDPISEHNRLYWYRQTLGQGPEFLTYFQNEAQLEKSRLLSDRFSAERPKGSFSTLEIQRTEQGDSAMYLCASSLVGNPRNEQFFGPGTRLTVL.

This clonotype came up many times. J is TRBJ2-3 and V is TRBV7-9; D is perhaps TRBD1 (6 bases). This CDR3 has 15 residues. Between the trimmed V and J ends, which lost 2 bases and 0 bases, there was a span of 9 bases. The germline CDR1 and CDR2 sequences are SEHNR and FQNEAQ (reference sequence). The CDR3 protein is CASSLLGGSTDTQYF. The CDR3 coding sequence is TGTGCCAGCAGCTTATTAGGGGGTAGCACAGATACGCAGTATTTT.

Details on this clonotype: A single base separates this from a much larger clone, so it may be a read error. CDR3 DNA: TGTGCCAGCAGTGAATCCAACAGGGCACCCTACGGGCAGTACTTC. Translation: CASSESNRAPYGQYF. The rearrangement joins TRBV2 to TRBJ2-7, with D tentatively TRBD1 (6 bases). This CDR3 region has 15 residues. The germline CDR1 and CDR2 sequences are SNHLY and FYNNEI.

As regards this clonotype: A much bigger clone sits one base away, suggesting this may be a read error. The chain recombines TRBV9 with TRBJ2-1; possible D gene TRBD2, 5 bases. This CDR3 has 12 residues. The V gene's germline CDR1 is SGDLS and CDR2 YYNGEE. The CDR3 coding sequence is TGTGCCAGCAGCGTAAGAATGGGAGTGGCAGTCTTC. It encodes CASSVRMGVAVF. Supplemented by reference TRBV9 and TRBJ2-1, the full variable domain reads DSGVTQTPKHLITATGQRVTLRCSPRSGDLSVYWYQQSLDQGLQFLIQYYNGEERAKGNILERFSAQQFPDLHSELNLSSLELGDSALYFCASSVRMGVAVFGPGTRLTVL.

At least ten counts were recorded for this clonotype. The rearrangement joins TRBV30 to TRBJ2-3; TRBD2 matches at 10 bases. CDR3 length: 15 residues. The junction had 8 bases not matched to a gene; V was cut back by 2 bases and J by 6 bases. Germline lookup yields CDR1 GTSNPN and CDR2 SVGIG (reference sequence). The CDR3, as DNA: TGTGCCTGGAGTATGGGAGCGGGAGGGCCTGATACGCAGTATTTT. Its translation is CAWSMGAGGPDTQYF.

This clonotype was recorded at least ten times. The chain couples TRBV12-5 to TRBJ2-3, with a weak D call TRBD2 (5 bases). Trimming removed 3 bases at V and 0 bases at J, with 25 bases between. Looked up from germline, CDR1 is LGHNT and CDR2 is FRNRAP. The CDR3 contains 20 residues. The CDR3 nucleotides are TGTGCTAGTGGTTTAGGGAGTTCCTGGTCACCCAGAACTAGCACAGATACGCAGTATTTT. Translating gives CASGLGSSWSPRTSTDTQYF.

This clonotype was picked up many times. The chain carries TRBV29-1 and TRBJ2-3; 8 bases align to TRBD2. CDR3 length equals 14 residues. In germline, CDR1 is SQVTM, CDR2 ANQGSEA. Losses at the gene ends were 3 bases for V and 4 bases for J; bases not matched to a gene: 6. DNA of the CDR3: TGCAGCGTTGAGGGACTAGTTTGGGCAGATACGCAGTATTTT. This encodes CSVEGLVWADTQYF.

A remark on this clonotype: In this CDR3 the conserved last residue, phenylalanine or tryptophan, is missing, so a read error is likely. No DNA is shown, since the ends of the CDR3 on it are uncertain; the CDR3 is the one TCRdb lists. V is TRBV4-1 and J is TRBJ2-6; the table names TRBD2, a call not compared with the DNA. The CDR3 spans 16 amino acids, including both terminal residues. Germline assignment: CDR1 MGHRA and CDR2 YSYEKL. The CDR3: CASSQAGVPGANVLAS.

Regarding this clonotype: This sequence may be a read error, since a much larger clone differs from it by one base. The chain couples TRBV6-1 to TRBJ2-1, with D perhaps matching TRBD2 (6 bases). V was shortened by 5 bases and J by 3 bases, with 14 bases between the two germline ends. The CDR3 is made up of 15 amino acids. Germline V CDR1 and CDR2: MNHNS, SASEGT. CDR3 protein: CASSFRLELYNEQFF. CDR3 bases: TGTGCCAGCAGTTTTCGACTAGAGCTCTACAATGAGCAGTTCTTC.

This clonotype was recorded at least ten times. This chain links TRBV23-1 with TRBJ2-7, with D perhaps TRBD2 (6 bases). TRBV23-1 is flagged as an ORF with uncertain function. Trimming shortened V by 4 bases and J by 6 bases, and 13 bases separated the two germline ends. The CDR3 extends over 13 amino acids. In nucleotides, the CDR3 is TGCGCCAGCAGTCTCCGGTGGCGGGGCGAGCAGTACTTC. Translating it yields CASSLRWRGEQYF.

The sample holds many counts of this clonotype. Compared with germline, one end of the junction differs, possibly owing to a read error. The chain employs TRBV7-7 and TRBJ1-1; 9 bases fit TRBD1. The CDR3 is 14 amino acids. The germline gives CDR1 SSHAT, CDR2 FNYEAQ (reference sequence). The CDR3 DNA sequence: TGTGCTAGCAGCCCCGGGACAGGGACTTTTGAAGCTTTCTTT. It codes for CASSPGTGTFEAFF.

The genes are TRBV7-8 and TRBJ2-1, with no clear D. The CDR3 runs 11 residues. Germline V gene sequence: CDR1 SGHVS, CDR2 FQNEAQ. Trimming shortened V by 5 bases and J by 9 bases, and 8 bases separated the two germline ends. Here the CDR3 reads CASSAIGEQFF. The DNA of the CDR3 is TGTGCCAGCAGCGCCATAGGTGAGCAGTTCTTC. Looking up the rest from reference TRBV7-8 and TRBJ2-1 gives the full variable domain: GAGVSQSPRYKVAKRGQDVALRCDPISGHVSLFWYQQALGQGPEFLTYFQNEAQLDKSGLPSDRFFAERPEGSVSTLKIQRTQQEDSAVYLCASSAIGEQFFGPGTRLTVL.

This clonotype was detected many times. The chain is built from TRBV20-1 and TRBJ2-7, with unresolved D. The V and J ends lost 7 bases and 0 bases respectively, with 13 bases between them. The CDR3 has 13 amino acids. Per the germline V gene, CDR1 is DFQATT and CDR2 is SNEGSKA (reference sequence). The CDR3 spells CSGRGDSSYEQYF. DNA of the CDR3: TGCAGTGGAAGAGGCGATAGCTCCTACGAGCAGTACTTC.

This clonotype was recorded many times. The chain couples TRBV7-9 to TRBJ2-3; 8 positions match TRBD2. The germline CDR1 and CDR2 sequences are SEHNR and FQNEAQ (reference sequence). Trimming at V came to 4 bases and at J to 4 bases, leaving 16 bases not matched to a gene. This CDR3 comprises 18 residues. CDR3 nucleotides: TGTGCCAGCAGCTCTGACCTGGAAGCGGGAGATGGGGCAGATACGCAGTATTTT. Translated, it gives CASSSDLEAGDGADTQYF.

At least ten counts were recorded for this clonotype. V gene TRBV19 combines with J gene TRBJ1-1; unclear D gene. V was clipped by 3 bases and J by 5 bases, with 10 bases between them. The CDR3 loop spans 13 amino acids. Germline V gene lookup returns CDR1 LNHDA and CDR2 SQIVND (reference sequence). CDR3 region: CASSISIRTEAFF. The CDR3 nucleotides read TGTGCCAGTAGTATCTCAATTCGGACTGAAGCTTTCTTT.

At least ten counts were recorded for this clonotype. The genes are TRBV12-3 or TRBV12-4 and TRBJ1-1; perhaps TRBD1 as D (5 bases). This CDR3 is built from 20 residues. The V end was cut by 2 bases, the J end by 0 bases, with 25 bases between. This CDR3 is CASSLHWGRASLTLNTEAFF. CDR3 DNA sequence: TGTGCCAGCAGTTTACATTGGGGCAGGGCCTCCCTGACGCTGAACACTGAAGCTTTCTTT.

The sample holds many counts of this clonotype. The V gene is TRBV7-9, the J gene TRBJ2-7; TRBD1 matches 8 bases. V was pared by 3 bases and J by 3 bases, with 7 bases of the junction left unmatched. The CDR3 contains 15 residues. Germline CDR1 is SEHNR and CDR2 is FQNEAQ (reference sequence). The CDR3 sequence: CASSFEAGGLYEQYF. The DNA for the CDR3 is TGTGCCAGCAGCTTCGAGGCAGGGGGCCTCTACGAGCAGTACTTC.

The chain couples TRBV7-9 to TRBJ2-1; D is ambiguous. The CDR3 runs to 13 residues. The germline CDR1 and CDR2 sequences are SEHNR and FQNEAQ (reference sequence). V lost 2 bases and J 1 base, leaving 3 bases between the germline ends. The CDR3 loop is CASSLISYNEQFF. CDR3 DNA: TGTGCCAGCAGCTTAATTTCCTACAATGAGCAGTTCTTC. Looking up the rest from reference TRBV7-9 and TRBJ2-1 gives the full variable domain: DTGVSQNPRHKITKRGQNVTFRCDPISEHNRLYWYRQTLGQGPEFLTYFQNEAQLEKSRLLSDRFSAERPKGSFSTLEIQRTEQGDSAMYLCASSLISYNEQFFGPGTRLTVL.

This clonotype was observed at least ten times. The chain combines TRBV7-9 with TRBJ2-3; the D gene is possibly TRBD2 (6 bases). From germline, CDR1 is SEHNR and CDR2 FQNEAQ (reference sequence). With 7 bases removed from V and 0 bases from J, the gap between germline ends came to 14 bases. This CDR3 contains 15 residues. CDR3 loop: CASTTGVTSTDTQYF. CDR3 coding DNA: TGTGCCAGCACCACGGGGGTTACTAGCACAGATACGCAGTATTTT.

This clonotype was recorded many times. The germline gene is not matched at one end of the junction; a read error may be the cause. V gene TRBV4-1 combines with J gene TRBJ2-1; D is unresolved. The length of the CDR3 is 12 residues. Germline CDR1 reads MGHRA; CDR2 reads YSYEKL. The CDR3 spells CAGSQERDEQFF. CDR3 DNA sequence: TGCGCCGGCAGCCAAGAACGAGATGAGCAGTTCTTC.

Regarding this clonotype: A much larger clone differs by one base, so this may be a read error. J is TRBJ1-1 and V is TRBV5-3; D uncertain. TRBV5-3 is an ORF, and what it does is uncertain. This CDR3 has 14 amino acids. V gave up 10 bases and J gave up 5 bases, with 21 bases separating them. The CDR3 protein is CAGSFKTEGTEAFF. CDR3 coding DNA: TGTGCCGGCAGCTTCAAAACTGAGGGAACTGAAGCTTTCTTT.

This clonotype has more than one count but fewer than ten. This could be a read error, since a much larger clone is one nucleotide away. The chain links TRBV28 to TRBJ2-2, with D perhaps being TRBD1 or TRBD2 (6 bases each). This CDR3 is built from 18 residues. Germline assignment: CDR1 MDHEN and CDR2 SYDVKM. CDR3 in amino acids: CASTPFPTGVGDGGELLF. The CDR3 region has the DNA TGTGCCAGCACACCTTTCCCGACAGGCGTGGGGGACGGCGGGGAGCTGCTTTTT. Full variable domain (rest looked up from reference TRBV28 and TRBJ2-2): DVKVTQSSRYLVKRTGEKVFLECVQDMDHENMFWYRQDPGLGLRLIYFSYDVKMKEKGDIPEGYSVSREKKERFSLILESASTNQTSMYLCASTPFPTGVGDGGELLFGEGSRLTVL.

This clonotype was counted at least ten times. J is TRBJ2-3 and V is TRBV7-8; D perhaps matches TRBD2 (6 bases). With 5 bases removed from V and 0 bases from J, the gap between germline ends came to 12 bases. Germline V gene data show CDR1 as SGHVS and CDR2 as FQNEAQ. CDR3 size: 15 residues. CDR3 in DNA: TGTGCCAGCAGCCCGGAGGGACCCAGCACAGATACGCAGTATTTT. This gives the protein CASSPEGPSTDTQYF.